This TCR beta chain was captured by sequencing in a study of CD8+ T cells in alopecia areata. About the research overall: Treated individuals took tofacitinib by mouth, 5 to 10 mg twice daily. Tofacitinib was given for 6 to 18 months, then stopped for 6 months.

Stated treatment: oral pan-JAK inhibitor, 5-10 mg twice daily. The investigators collected lesional scalp punch biopsies and peripheral blood from alopecia areata patients. Germline-derived CDR1 and CDR2 are SGHRS and YFSETQ. V was pared by 6 bases and J by 1 base, with 16 bases between. This CDR3 is built from 15 residues. RNA extraction was followed by reverse transcription into cDNA, which acted as the sequencing template. Using immunoSEQ multiplex PCR, the repertoire was profiled, and TCRdb retains in-frame clones only, with some absent. The data show roughly 220,000 clones, with roughly two fifths seen just once and just under 0.5% held by the top ten. The sample holds a few counts of this clone. Its cognate antigen is unknown. Broader study findings: Uncertainty about whether baseline CD8+ expansion is linked to response remains, with one nonresponder.

The sequence came from a human donor with alopecia areata. The rearrangement links TRBV5-1 to TRBJ2-5; possibly TRBD1 for D (6 bases). This sample comprised CD4+ T cells sorted from blood, obtained at roughly week 30, from a patient treated with tofacitinib. CDR3 nucleotide sequence: TGCGCCAGCACATATGCTGGACAGAGCCAAGAGACCCAGTACTTC. This gives the protein CASTYAGQSQETQYF.